This entry is about one T cell receptor (beta chain). The antigen is undetermined. The data stem from a study of T cell responses to AZD1222 COVID-19 vaccine. Data came from immunoSEQ multiplex PCR; TCRdb stores just in-frame clones and leaves some out. The sample has about 110,000 clones; over 75% are singletons. Germline V CDR1 and CDR2: KGHSH, LQKENI. The CDR3 contains 17 residues. V lost 0 bases and J lost 4; bases outside the gene matches: 4. Study-wide points: Reports say nearly half of spike-specific TCRs go after unmutated variant regions.

The clonotype originates from an adult in good health. The sample was peripheral blood, taken on day 0 of AZD1222 vaccination. The chain is built from TRBV18 and TRBJ1-5; TRBD1 aligns across 12 bases. The DNA of the CDR3 is TGTGCCAGCTCACCACCCGGGACAGGGGGCGGGAATCAGCCCCAGCATTTT. Translating it yields CASSPPGTGGGNQPQHF.